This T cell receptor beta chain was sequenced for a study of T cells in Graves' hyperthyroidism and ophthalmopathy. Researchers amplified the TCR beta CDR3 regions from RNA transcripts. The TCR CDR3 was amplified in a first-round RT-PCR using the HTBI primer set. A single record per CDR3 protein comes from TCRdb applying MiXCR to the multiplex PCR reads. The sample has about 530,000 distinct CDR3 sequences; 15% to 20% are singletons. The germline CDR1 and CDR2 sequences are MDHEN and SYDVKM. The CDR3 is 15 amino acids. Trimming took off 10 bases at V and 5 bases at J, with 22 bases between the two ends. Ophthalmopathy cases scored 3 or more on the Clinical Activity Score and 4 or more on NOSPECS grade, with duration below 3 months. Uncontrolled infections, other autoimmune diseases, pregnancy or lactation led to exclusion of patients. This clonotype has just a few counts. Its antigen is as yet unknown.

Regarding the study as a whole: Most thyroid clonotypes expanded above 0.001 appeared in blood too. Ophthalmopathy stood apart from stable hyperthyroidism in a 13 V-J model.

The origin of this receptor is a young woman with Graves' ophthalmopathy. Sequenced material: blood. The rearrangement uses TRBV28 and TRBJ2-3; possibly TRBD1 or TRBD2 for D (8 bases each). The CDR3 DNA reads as TGTGCCACCCGGGGGGGGCAGGGGGCGGGAGATACGCAGTATTTT. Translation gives CATRGGQGAGDTQYF. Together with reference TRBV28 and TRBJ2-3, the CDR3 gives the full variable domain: DVKVTQSSRYLVKRTGEKVFLECVQDMDHENMFWYRQDPGLGLRLIYFSYDVKMKEKGDIPEGYSVSREKKERFSLILESASTNQTSMYLCATRGGQGAGDTQYFGPGTRLTVL.